This TCR beta chain came from a study of OX40 agonist ivuxolimab in advanced cancers. Turning to the study itself: A male proportion of over 70% was recorded, with mean age 60 years and range about 23 to 90. General study points: Dose levels from 0.1 to 3.0 mg/kg saw CD4+ and CD8+ blood T cells expand clonally by week 6.

The CDR3 is 13 residues long. Germline loops: CDR1 MGHRA, CDR2 YSYEKL. The V and J ends lost 0 bases and 13 bases, in that order; junction bases with no gene match: 5. Anyone with autoimmune disease history or systemic immunosuppression was excluded. The table came from immunoSEQ multiplex PCR; TCRdb's copy has only in-frame clones and leaves some out. This sample has roughly 59,000 clones, with approximately 80% found just once. This clone was picked up a small number of times. Antigen specificity is unknown. The material sequenced was CD4+ or CD8+ T cells sorted from blood, taken in a trial of the OX40 agonist ivuxolimab. This TCR came from an adult with an advanced solid tumor such as melanoma, head and neck, liver or kidney cancer. The chain carries TRBV4-1 and TRBJ2-2; 7 nucleotides agree with TRBD1. The chain's CDR3 is CASSQDRQGRLFF. CDR3 DNA: TGCGCCAGCAGCCAAGATCGACAGGGTCGGCTGTTTTTT.